Listed below are T cell receptor beta chains from one sample, sequenced in a study of T cells in Graves' hyperthyroidism and ophthalmopathy. TCRdb used MiXCR to reprocess the multiplex PCR reads, holding one entry per CDR3 protein. The sample comprises around 600,000 distinct CDR3 sequences, 13% to 15% of which are singletons, and more than 6% rests with the top ten. Sequences were obtained from blood. The receptors originated from a woman younger than 35 with Graves' ophthalmopathy. CDR3s include the opening cysteine and the closing phenylalanine or tryptophan. D genes are given only for firm matches. Size is omitted from some rows. Given values are once, few, many or a class for expanded clones.

j_call	cdr3_length	clone_size	d_call	v_call	cdr3_aa	cdr3_nt
TRBJ2-1	17	many	-	TRBV20-1	CSARAPTAVSSYNEQFF	TGCAGTGCTAGGGCTCCCACAGCCGTTAGCTCCTACAATGAGCAGTTCTTC
TRBJ2-7	14	-	-	TRBV28	CASSSGTPPVEQYF	TGTGCCAGCAGTTCCGGGACTCCCCCCGTGGAGCAGTACTTC
TRBJ2-7	14	many	-	TRBV30	CAWSLMDAAYEQYF	TGTGCCTGGAGCCTTATGGACGCCGCCTACGAGCAGTACTTC
TRBJ1-4	14	-	-	TRBV29-1	CSVVWGQSLEKLFF	TGCAGCGTTGTTTGGGGGCAGTCACTTGAAAAACTGTTTTTT
TRBJ2-1	14	many	-	TRBV6-2/TRBV6-3	CASRRGVNYNEQFF	TGTGCCAGCAGGAGGGGAGTTAACTACAATGAGCAGTTCTTC
TRBJ2-1	14	once	-	TRBV9	CASSVDLGAREQFF	TGTGCCAGCAGCGTAGACCTGGGGGCGCGGGAGCAGTTCTTC
TRBJ2-7	15	few	-	TRBV20-1	CSARGLSVGGYEQYF	TGCAGTGCTAGGGGCCTCAGCGTAGGTGGGTACGAGCAGTACTTC
TRBJ1-6	14	few	-	TRBV3-1	CASSQEWLNSPLHF	TGTGCCAGCAGCCAAGAGTGGTTGAATTCACCCCTCCACTTT
TRBJ1-4	13	few	-	TRBV4-1	CASSQEGAVKLFF	TGCGCCAGCAGCCAAGAAGGTGCCGTAAAACTGTTTTTT
TRBJ2-1	16	many	-	TRBV11-3	CASSSPQGRSRNEQFF	TGTGCCAGCAGCTCGCCGCAGGGGCGCTCTCGTAATGAGCAGTTCTTC
TRBJ2-6	15	many	TRBD1	TRBV29-1	CSAEDRDGGANVLTF	TGCAGCGCCGAGGACAGGGATGGTGGGGCCAACGTCCTGACTTTC
TRBJ1-1	15	many	-	TRBV13	CASSPWDKENTEAFF	TGTGCCAGCAGCCCATGGGACAAGGAGAACACTGAAGCTTTCTTT
TRBJ1-5	14	-	-	TRBV30	CAWSGGGAREPQHF	TGTGCCTGGAGTGGGGGGGGGGCGAGAGAGCCCCAGCATTTT
TRBJ1-2	15	few	-	TRBV6-1	CATSYDSEADYGYTF	TGTGCCACCTCGTACGACAGTGAGGCGGACTATGGCTACACCTTC
TRBJ2-3	15	many	-	TRBV28	CASSSSAQGTDTQYF	TGTGCCAGCTCTTCATCTGCCCAAGGCACAGATACGCAGTATTTT
TRBJ1-5	15	many	-	TRBV6-5	CASSYGQNSNQPQHF	TGTGCCAGCAGTTACGGACAGAATAGCAATCAGCCCCAGCATTTT
TRBJ2-7	16	-	TRBD1	TRBV7-2	CASSQELWDSNYEQYF	TGTGCCAGCAGCCAAGAACTTTGGGACAGCAACTACGAGCAGTACTTC
TRBJ2-5	13	many	-	TRBV5-1	CASRMRADEPQYF	TGCGCCAGCAGAATGAGGGCCGATGAACCCCAGTACTTC
TRBJ2-3	16	few	-	TRBV9	CASSVWPAVGIVTQYF	TGTGCCAGCAGCGTATGGCCAGCAGTGGGCATTGTTACGCAGTATTTT
TRBJ2-2	13	many	TRBD2	TRBV9	CASSVSGTGELFF	TGTGCCAGCAGTGTTAGCGGGACCGGGGAGCTGTTTTTT
TRBJ2-1	15	many	TRBD2	TRBV6-1	CASRIGLALGSEQFF	TGTGCCAGCAGAATCGGACTAGCCCTGGGGTCTGAGCAGTTCTTC
TRBJ1-2	16	-	-	TRBV25-1	CASSVEGKSFNYGYTF	TGTGCCAGCAGTGTGGAGGGCAAATCTTTTAACTATGGCTACACCTTC
TRBJ2-4	18	few	-	TRBV27	CASSSGVAKPLAKNIQYF	TGTGCCAGCAGTTCAGGGGTCGCCAAACCCTTAGCCAAAAACATTCAGTACTTC
TRBJ2-5	14	-	-	TRBV25-1	CASSDKQIQETQYF	TGTGCCAGCAGTGATAAACAGATTCAAGAGACCCAGTACTTC
TRBJ2-7	14	many	-	TRBV2	CASSDTAGWGEQYF	TGTGCCAGCAGTGACACGGCAGGGTGGGGGGAGCAGTACTTC
TRBJ2-1	12	many	-	TRBV7-9	CASSFQGDEQFF	TGTGCCAGCAGCTTTCAAGGGGATGAGCAGTTCTTC
TRBJ2-3	12	many	-	TRBV30	CAWRVSTDTQYF	TGTGCCTGGCGAGTAAGCACAGATACGCAGTATTTT
TRBJ1-2	15	few	-	TRBV29-1	CSVLGWRGGSHGYTF	TGCAGCGTTTTAGGTTGGAGGGGAGGATCTCATGGCTACACCTTC
TRBJ2-1	15	few	-	TRBV7-7	CASSPTLGHYNEQFF	TGTGCTAGCAGCCCGACACTAGGGCACTACAATGAGCAGTTCTTC
TRBJ2-2	14	-	-	TRBV5-1	CASRGDTHTGELVF	TGCGCCAGCAGAGGAGACACCCACACCGGGGAGCTGGTTTTT
TRBJ1-1	13	many	-	TRBV18	CASSSGGTTEAFF	TGTGCCAGCTCCTCGGGCGGGACAACTGAAGCTTTCTTT
TRBJ1-2	15	many	TRBD1	TRBV28	CASSFRDRGLRGYTF	TGTGCCAGCAGTTTTCGGGACAGGGGGCTGAGGGGCTACACCTTC
TRBJ1-5	19	few	TRBD1	TRBV6-2/TRBV6-3	CASSYWDRGHPYSNQPQHF	TGTGCCAGCAGTTACTGGGACAGGGGGCACCCTTATAGCAATCAGCCCCAGCATTTT
TRBJ1-1	15	many	-	TRBV7-2	CASSLLRDLGTEAFF	TGTGCCAGCAGCTTACTTAGGGATCTGGGCACTGAAGCTTTCTTT
TRBJ1-4	15	-	TRBD1	TRBV27	CASSSPGQGAEKLFF	TGTGCCAGCAGTAGCCCGGGACAGGGGGCTGAAAAACTGTTTTTT
TRBJ2-1	12	many	-	TRBV27	CASSRGTNEQFF	TGTGCCAGCAGTAGAGGGACCAATGAGCAGTTCTTC
TRBJ2-7	17	few	-	TRBV7-9	CASSLTIYLTPTYEQYF	TGTGCCAGCAGCTTAACAATTTATCTAACACCAACCTACGAGCAGTACTTC
TRBJ2-7	13	-	-	TRBV29-1	CSVEDRVSYEQYF	TGCAGCGTTGAAGATAGGGTCTCCTACGAGCAGTACTTC
TRBJ2-7	15	many	TRBD2	TRBV2	CASRISGGVSYEQYF	TGTGCCAGCAGGATTAGCGGGGGGGTCTCCTACGAGCAGTACTTC
TRBJ2-3	16	many	-	TRBV5-1	CASSLDIGGSTDTQYF	TGCGCCAGCAGCCTGGATATAGGAGGGAGCACAGATACGCAGTATTTT
TRBJ2-2	18	many	TRBD1	TRBV11-2	CASSLDIRRTGGTGELFF	TGTGCCAGCAGCTTAGACATTCGGAGGACAGGGGGCACCGGGGAGCTGTTTTTT